This T cell receptor (beta chain) comes out of a study of blood T cell repertoires in COVID-19. Method: immunoSEQ multiplex PCR; TCRdb's copy keeps in-frame clones and lacks some. The sample consists of some 45,000 clones, roughly four fifths of them appearing once. The source of this sequence is a woman aged 55-75 years with acute or convalescent COVID-19. Sequencing was performed on peripheral blood.

The CDR3 here is CASSQGPTKNIQYF. CDR3 nucleotides: TGCGCCAGCAGCCAAGGTCCAACCAAAAACATTCAGTACTTC. This chain links TRBV4-3 with TRBJ2-4; no firm D call. Germline lookup yields CDR1 LGHNA and CDR2 YSLEER. The CDR3 consists of 14 residues. Trimming stripped 1 base from V and 2 bases from J, with 6 bases between.